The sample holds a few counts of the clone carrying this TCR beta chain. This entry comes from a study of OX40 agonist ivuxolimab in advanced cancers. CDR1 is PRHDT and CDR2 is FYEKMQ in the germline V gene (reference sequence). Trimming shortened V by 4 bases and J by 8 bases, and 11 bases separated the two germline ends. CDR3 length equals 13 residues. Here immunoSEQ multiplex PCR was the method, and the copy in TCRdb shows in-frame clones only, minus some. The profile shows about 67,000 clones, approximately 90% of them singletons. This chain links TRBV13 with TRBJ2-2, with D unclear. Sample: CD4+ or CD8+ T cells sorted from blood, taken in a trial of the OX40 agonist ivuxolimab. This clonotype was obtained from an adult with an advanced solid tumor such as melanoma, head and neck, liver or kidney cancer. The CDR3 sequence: CASSSVSIGELFF. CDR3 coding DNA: TGTGCCAGCAGCTCCGTTTCCATAGGGGAGCTGTTTTTT. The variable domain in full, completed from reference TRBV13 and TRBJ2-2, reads AAGVIQSPRHLIKEKRETATLKCYPIPRHDTVYWYQQGPGQDPQFLISFYEKMQSDKGSIPDRFSAQQFSDYHSELNMSSLELGDSALYFCASSSVSIGELFFGEGSRLTVL.